This TCR beta chain stems from a study of T-cell memory formation after mild COVID-19. Study-wide context: Clusters were largely donor specific.

This clonotype occurred once. As yet, its antigen is unknown. Study-wide points: Chiefly within CM and EM were the contracting CD4+ clones; CD8+ ones were within EMRA. Day 15 to 85 contracting clones showed balanced CD4/CD8; day 15 to 37 expanders favored CD4+.

CDR1 is SQVTM and CDR2 is ANQGSEA in the germline V gene. V was pared by 5 bases and J by 4 bases, with 12 bases between. This CDR3 spans 13 amino acids. Via MiXCR, TCRdb re-called the 5' RACE reads, giving one row per CDR3 protein. The table lists 350,000 to 400,000 distinct CDR3 sequences, more than 20% of them singletons. The receptor was derived from an adult woman who had mild COVID-19 (a few samples of this study predate the infection). Cell type and time point are not known. The material sequenced was PBMCs or a T cell subset sorted from them (not recorded which). The chain joins TRBV29-1 to TRBJ1-3; D is unresolved. CDR3 coding DNA: TGCAGCGTTAAACTTCCTGGAGGAAACACCATATATTTT. Encoded protein: CSVKLPGGNTIYF.